Following are 3 T cell receptor beta chains from one sample sequenced in a study of cytomegalovirus exposure and HLA in healthy donors. In the PCR, 60 Vbeta and 13 Jbeta primers were used. Assay: immunoSEQ multiplex PCR; the TCRdb copy retains only in-frame clones and omits some. The sample yields around 150,000 clones, 75% to 90% seen once. Material for sequencing was PBMCs. These receptors originate from a woman between 18 and 30 years old in good health and CMV-seronegative.

J is TRBJ2-1 and V is TRBV30; D ambiguous. Germline V gene lookup returns CDR1 GTSNPN and CDR2 SVGIG (reference sequence). This CDR3 region has 14 residues. V lost 0 bases and J lost 3, with 9 bases in between. Here the CDR3 reads CAWSVAGNYNEQFF. The CDR3 DNA sequence: TGTGCCTGGAGTGTGGCAGGAAACTACAATGAGCAGTTCTTC.

The rearrangement joins TRBV6-6 to TRBJ1-1; TRBD1 might be the D (5 bases). Trimming cost V 10 bases and J 6 bases, with 21 bases left between them. Germline V gene data show CDR1 as MNHNY and CDR2 as SVGAGI (reference sequence). This CDR3 spans 14 amino acids. The CDR3: CAISRGGSVAEAFF. CDR3 sequence (DNA): TGTGCCATAAGTCGCGGGGGATCGGTAGCTGAAGCTTTCTTT.

The genes are TRBV2 and TRBJ2-7; 7 bases match TRBD1. The trim removed 6 bases at V and 0 bases at J, leaving 8 bases unmatched. CDR1 and CDR2 (germline): SNHLY, FYNNEI. CDR3 length equals 15 residues. CDR3 sequence reads: CASSVGDRSSYEQYF. For the CDR3, the DNA is TGTGCCAGCAGCGTGGGGGACAGAAGCTCCTACGAGCAGTACTTC.